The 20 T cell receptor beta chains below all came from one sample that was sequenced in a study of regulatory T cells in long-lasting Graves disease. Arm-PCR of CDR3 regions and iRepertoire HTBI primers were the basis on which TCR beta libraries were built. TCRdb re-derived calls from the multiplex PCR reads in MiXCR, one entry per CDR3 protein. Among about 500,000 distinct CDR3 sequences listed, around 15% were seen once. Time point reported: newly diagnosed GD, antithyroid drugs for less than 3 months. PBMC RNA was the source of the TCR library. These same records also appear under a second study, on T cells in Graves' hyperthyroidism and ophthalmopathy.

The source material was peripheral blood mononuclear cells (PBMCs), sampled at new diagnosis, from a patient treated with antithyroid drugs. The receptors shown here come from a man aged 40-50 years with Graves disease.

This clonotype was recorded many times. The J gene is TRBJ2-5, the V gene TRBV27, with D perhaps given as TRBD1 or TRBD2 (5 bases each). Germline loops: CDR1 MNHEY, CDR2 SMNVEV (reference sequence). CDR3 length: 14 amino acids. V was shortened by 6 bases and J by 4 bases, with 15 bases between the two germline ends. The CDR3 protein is CASRPRGRGETQYF. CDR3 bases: TGTGCCAGCAGACCGAGGGGTAGAGGAGAGACCCAGTACTTC.

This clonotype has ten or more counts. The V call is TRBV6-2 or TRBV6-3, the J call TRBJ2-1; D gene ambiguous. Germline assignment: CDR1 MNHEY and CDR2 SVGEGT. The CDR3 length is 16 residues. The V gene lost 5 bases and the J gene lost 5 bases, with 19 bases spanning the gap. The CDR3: CASSPHRSGWDNEQFF. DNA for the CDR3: TGTGCCAGCAGTCCCCACCGTAGTGGATGGGACAATGAGCAGTTCTTC.

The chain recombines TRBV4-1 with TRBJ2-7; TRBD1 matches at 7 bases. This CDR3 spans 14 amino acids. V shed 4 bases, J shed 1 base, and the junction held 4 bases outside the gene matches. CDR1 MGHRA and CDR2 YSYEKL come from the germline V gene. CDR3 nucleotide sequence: TGCGCCAGCAGCCCGATGGACAGGTCCTACGAGCAGTACTTC. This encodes CASSPMDRSYEQYF.

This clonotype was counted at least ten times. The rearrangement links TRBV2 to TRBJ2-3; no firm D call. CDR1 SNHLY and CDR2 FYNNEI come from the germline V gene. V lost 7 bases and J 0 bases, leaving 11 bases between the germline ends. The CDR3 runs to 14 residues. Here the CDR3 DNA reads TGTGCCAGCAAGTTGTTAGATAGCACAGATACGCAGTATTTT. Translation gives CASKLLDSTDTQYF.

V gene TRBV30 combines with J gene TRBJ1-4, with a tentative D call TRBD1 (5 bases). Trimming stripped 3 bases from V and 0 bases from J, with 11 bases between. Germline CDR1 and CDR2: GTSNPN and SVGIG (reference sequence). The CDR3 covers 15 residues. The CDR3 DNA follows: TGTGCCTGGAGGGGGGGGGTTGCAACTAATGAAAAACTGTTTTTT. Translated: CAWRGGVATNEKLFF.

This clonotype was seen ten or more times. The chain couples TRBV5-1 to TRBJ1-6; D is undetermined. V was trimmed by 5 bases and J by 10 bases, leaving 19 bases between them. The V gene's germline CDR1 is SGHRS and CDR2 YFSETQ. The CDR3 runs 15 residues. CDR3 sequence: CASSSDDRGVSPLHF. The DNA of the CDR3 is TGCGCCAGCAGTTCTGATGACCGGGGAGTGTCACCCCTCCACTTT.

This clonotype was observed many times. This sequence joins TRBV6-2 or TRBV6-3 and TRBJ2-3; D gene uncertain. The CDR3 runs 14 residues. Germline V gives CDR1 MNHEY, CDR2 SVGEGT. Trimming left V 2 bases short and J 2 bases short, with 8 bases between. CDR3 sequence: CASSYGHNTDTQYF. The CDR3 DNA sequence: TGTGCCAGCAGTTACGGCCACAACACAGATACGCAGTATTTT.

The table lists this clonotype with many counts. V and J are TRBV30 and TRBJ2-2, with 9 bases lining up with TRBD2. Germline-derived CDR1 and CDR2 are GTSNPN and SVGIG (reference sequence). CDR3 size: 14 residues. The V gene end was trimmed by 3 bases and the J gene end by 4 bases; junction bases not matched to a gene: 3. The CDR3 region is CAWRNSGSTGELFF. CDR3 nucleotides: TGTGCCTGGAGGAATAGCGGGAGCACCGGGGAGCTGTTTTTT.

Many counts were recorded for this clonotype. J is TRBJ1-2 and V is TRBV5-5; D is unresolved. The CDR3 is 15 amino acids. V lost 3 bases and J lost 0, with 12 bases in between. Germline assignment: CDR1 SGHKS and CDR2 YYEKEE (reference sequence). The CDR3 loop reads CASSSFGWANYGYTF. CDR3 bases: TGTGCCAGCAGCTCATTCGGGTGGGCTAACTATGGCTACACCTTC.

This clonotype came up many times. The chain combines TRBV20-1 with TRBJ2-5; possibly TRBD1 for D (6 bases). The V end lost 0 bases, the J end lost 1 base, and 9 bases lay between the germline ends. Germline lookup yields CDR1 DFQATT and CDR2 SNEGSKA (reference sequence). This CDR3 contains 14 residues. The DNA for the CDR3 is TGCAGTGCTAGAGAAGGGGGTTCCCAAGAGACCCAGTACTTC. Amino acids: CSAREGGSQETQYF.

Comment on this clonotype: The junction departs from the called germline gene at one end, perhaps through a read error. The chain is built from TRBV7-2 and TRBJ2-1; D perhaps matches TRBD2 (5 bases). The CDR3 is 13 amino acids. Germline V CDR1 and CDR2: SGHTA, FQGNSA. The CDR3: CASSLEGPRERFF. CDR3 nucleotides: TGTGCCAGCAGCTTAGAAGGACCGAGGGAGCGGTTCTTC.

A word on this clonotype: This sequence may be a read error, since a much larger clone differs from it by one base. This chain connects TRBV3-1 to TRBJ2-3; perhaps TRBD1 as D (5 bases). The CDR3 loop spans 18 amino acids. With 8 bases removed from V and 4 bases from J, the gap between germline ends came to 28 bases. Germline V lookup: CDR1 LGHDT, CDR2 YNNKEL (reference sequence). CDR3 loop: CASRRNDNRGSSSDTQYF. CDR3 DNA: TGTGCCAGCCGCCGCAACGACAATAGGGGATCGTCCTCAGATACGCAGTATTTT.

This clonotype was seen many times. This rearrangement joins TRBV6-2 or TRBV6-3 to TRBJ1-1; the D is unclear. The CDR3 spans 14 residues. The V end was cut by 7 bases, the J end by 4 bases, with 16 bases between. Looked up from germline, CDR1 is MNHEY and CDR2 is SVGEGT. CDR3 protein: CASTRIEASTEAFF. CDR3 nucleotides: TGTGCCAGCACCCGTATCGAGGCCAGCACTGAAGCTTTCTTT.

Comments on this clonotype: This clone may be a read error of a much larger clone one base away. DNA of the CDR3: TGTGGCAGCACCACATACAACAGGGGGCTTAACTATGGCTACACCTTC. This translates into CGSTTYNRGLNYGYTF. This chain joins TRBV6-2 or TRBV6-3 and TRBJ1-2; 9 bases align to TRBD1. The CDR3 is 16 residues long. CDR1 and CDR2 (germline): MNHEY, SVGEGT.

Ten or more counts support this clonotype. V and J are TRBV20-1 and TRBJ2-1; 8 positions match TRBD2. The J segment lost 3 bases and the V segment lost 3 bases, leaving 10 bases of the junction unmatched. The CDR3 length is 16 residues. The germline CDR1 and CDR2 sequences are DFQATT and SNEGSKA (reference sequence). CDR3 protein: CSASGRGGRSYNEQFF. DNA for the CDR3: TGCAGTGCTAGTGGTCGCGGGGGGAGGAGCTACAATGAGCAGTTCTTC.

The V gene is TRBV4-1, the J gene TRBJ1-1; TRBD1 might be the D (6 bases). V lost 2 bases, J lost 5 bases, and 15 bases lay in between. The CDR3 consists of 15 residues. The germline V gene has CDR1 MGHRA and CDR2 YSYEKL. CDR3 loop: CASSQPREGDTEAFF. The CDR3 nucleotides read TGCGCCAGCAGCCAACCCCGTGAGGGGGATACTGAAGCTTTCTTT.

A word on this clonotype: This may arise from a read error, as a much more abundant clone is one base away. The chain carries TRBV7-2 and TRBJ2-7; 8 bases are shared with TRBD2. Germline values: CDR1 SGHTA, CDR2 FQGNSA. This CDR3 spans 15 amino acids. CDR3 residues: CASSLELAVNYERYF. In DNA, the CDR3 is TGTGCCAGCAGCTTAGAACTAGCGGTGAACTACGAGCGGTACTTC.

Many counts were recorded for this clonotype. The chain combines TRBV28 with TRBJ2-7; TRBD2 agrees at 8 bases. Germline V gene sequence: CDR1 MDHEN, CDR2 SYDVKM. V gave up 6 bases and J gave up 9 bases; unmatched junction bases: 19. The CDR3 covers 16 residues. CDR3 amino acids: CASRSAGGRGSDVQYF. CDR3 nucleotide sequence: TGTGCCAGCAGGTCCGCGGGGGGACGGGGTTCGGATGTGCAGTACTTC.

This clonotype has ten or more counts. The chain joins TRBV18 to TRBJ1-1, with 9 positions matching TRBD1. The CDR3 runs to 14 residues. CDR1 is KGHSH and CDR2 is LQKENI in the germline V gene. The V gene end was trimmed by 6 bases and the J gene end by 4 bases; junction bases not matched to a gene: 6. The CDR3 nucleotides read TGTGCCAGCTCCCCGGACAGGGGAAGCACTGAAGCTTTCTTT. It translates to CASSPDRGSTEAFF.

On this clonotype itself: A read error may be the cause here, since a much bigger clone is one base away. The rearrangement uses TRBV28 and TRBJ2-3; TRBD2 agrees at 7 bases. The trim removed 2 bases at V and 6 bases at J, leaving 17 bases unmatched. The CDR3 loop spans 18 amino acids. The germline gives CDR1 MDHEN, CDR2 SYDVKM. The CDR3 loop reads CASSLVRSLSGEGDTQYF. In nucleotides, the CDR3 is TGTGCCAGCAGTTTAGTGCGAAGTCTTTCGGGGGAGGGTGATACGCAGTATTTT.